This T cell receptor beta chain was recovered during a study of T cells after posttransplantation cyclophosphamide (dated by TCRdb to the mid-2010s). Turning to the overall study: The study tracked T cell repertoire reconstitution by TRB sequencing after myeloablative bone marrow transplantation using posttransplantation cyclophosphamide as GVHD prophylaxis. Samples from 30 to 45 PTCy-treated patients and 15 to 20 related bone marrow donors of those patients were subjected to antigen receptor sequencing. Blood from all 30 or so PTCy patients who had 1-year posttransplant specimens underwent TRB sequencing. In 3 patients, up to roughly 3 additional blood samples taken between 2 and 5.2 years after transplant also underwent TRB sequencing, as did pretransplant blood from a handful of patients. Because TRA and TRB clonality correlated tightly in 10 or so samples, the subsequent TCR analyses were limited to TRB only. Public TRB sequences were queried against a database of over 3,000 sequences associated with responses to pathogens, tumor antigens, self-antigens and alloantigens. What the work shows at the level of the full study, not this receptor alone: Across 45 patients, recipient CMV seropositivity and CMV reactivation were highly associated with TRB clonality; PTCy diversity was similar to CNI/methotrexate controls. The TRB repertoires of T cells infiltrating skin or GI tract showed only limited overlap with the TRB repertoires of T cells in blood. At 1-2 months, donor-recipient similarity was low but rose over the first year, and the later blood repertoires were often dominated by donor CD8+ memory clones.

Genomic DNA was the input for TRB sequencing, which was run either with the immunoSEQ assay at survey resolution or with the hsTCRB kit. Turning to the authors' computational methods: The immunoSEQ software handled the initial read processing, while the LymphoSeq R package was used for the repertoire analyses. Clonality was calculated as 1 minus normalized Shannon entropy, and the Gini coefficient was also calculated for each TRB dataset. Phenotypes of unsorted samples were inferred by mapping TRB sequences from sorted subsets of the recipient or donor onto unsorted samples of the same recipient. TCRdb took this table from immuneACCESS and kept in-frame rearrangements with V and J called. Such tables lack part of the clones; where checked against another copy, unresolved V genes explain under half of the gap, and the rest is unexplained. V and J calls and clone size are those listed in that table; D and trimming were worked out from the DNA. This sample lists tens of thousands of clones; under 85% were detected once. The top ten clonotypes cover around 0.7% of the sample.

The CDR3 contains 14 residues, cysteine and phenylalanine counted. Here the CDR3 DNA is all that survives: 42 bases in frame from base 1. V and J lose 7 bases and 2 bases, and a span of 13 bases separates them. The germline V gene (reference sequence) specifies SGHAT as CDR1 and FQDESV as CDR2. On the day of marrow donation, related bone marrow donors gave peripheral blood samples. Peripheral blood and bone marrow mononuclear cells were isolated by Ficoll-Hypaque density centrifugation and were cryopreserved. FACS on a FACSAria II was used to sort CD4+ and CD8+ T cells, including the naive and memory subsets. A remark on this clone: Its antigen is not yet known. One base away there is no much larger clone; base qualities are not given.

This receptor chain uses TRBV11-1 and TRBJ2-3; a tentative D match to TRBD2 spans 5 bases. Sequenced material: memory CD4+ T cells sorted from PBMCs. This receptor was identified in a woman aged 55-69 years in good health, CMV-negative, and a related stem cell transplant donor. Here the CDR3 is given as CASKLGFSTDTQYF. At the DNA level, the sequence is TGTGCCAGCAAACTAGGGTTTTCCACAGATACGCAGTATTTT.